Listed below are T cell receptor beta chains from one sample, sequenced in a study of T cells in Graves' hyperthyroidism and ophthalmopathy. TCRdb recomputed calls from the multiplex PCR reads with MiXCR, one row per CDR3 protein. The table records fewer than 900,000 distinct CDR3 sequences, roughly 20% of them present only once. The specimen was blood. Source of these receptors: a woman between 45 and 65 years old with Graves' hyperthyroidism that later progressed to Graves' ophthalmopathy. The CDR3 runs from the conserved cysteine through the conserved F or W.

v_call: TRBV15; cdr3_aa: CATSRETGFGTIYF
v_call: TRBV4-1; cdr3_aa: CASSRREGSSYEQYF
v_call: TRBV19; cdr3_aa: CASRLGGTDTQYF
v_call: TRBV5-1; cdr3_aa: CASQGASLYQETQYF
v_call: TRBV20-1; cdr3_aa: CSVGLPTDTQYF
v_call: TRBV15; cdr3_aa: CATSRDVTRYNEQFF
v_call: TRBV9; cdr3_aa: CASSASGTGDNEKLFF
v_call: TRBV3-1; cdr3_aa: CASSQGGALGTGANVLTF
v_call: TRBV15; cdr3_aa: CATSRIPGPGETQYF
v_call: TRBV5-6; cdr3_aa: CASSSRPGTSGGASSYNEQFF
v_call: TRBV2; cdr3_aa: CASSRWPNEQFF
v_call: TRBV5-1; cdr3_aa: CASSLSTGGGMGNTEAFF
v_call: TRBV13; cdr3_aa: CASSLGRTGSTDTQYF
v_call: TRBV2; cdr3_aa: CASRPRTVNYGYTF
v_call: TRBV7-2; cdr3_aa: CASSPRATFQRGVGNTIYF
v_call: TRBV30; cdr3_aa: CAWSRISNQPQHF
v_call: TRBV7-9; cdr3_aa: CASSLGQAVVGELFF
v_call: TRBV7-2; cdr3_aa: CASSLSWGSYGYTF
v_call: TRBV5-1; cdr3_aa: CASSLYPRANEKLFF
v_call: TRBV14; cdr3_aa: CASSPKTSLVTEAFF
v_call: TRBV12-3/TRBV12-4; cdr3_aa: CASSPISGAVGYTF
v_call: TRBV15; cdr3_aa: CATSRDGTSGGARFF
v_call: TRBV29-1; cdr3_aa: CSGLGQGAGEQYF
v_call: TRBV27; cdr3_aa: CASSAKKASGAPWEGEQYF
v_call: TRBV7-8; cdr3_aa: CASSPNRGMDQPQHF
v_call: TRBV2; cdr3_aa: CASTRDSEDEKLFF
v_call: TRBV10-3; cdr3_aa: CAISESFGAGGTEAFF
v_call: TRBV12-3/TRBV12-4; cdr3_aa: CASSLLAIGETQYF
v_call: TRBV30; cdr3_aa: CAWSVRSEQYF
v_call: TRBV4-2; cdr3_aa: CASSHHPSNEQFF
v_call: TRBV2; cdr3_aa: CASKANQEKLFF
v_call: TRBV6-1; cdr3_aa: CASRNGGGIAKNIQYF
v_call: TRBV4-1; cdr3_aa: CASSQDPGGGASSYNEQFF
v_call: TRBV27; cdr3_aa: CASSLNRNYGYTF
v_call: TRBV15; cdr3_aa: CATSAGLLQETQYF